This TCR beta chain comes out of a study of T cells after yellow fever vaccination. Looked up from germline, CDR1 is SGHRS and CDR2 is YFSETQ. The CDR3 covers 14 residues. V was trimmed by 2 bases and J by 3 bases, leaving 10 bases between them. This clonotype was detected many times. Antigen unknown. Findings and limits, study-wide: Contaminants from the bulk population, in the form of abundant clonotypes, could be found in FACS-sorted repertoires. On re-exposure, the response was weaker but peaked faster, at day 5 versus 15.

TCRdb re-called the 5' RACE reads with MiXCR, one entry per CDR3 protein. The sample yields 620,000 or so distinct CDR3 sequences, around an eighth seen once. The clonotype comes from a man aged 25 to 40 who received the YFV17D yellow fever vaccine. The source was PBMCs, collected on the day of the yellow fever booster vaccination. The rearrangement joins TRBV5-1 to TRBJ2-3; D is undetermined. The CDR3 sequence is CASSLATGTDTQYF. CDR3 DNA: TGCGCCAGCAGCTTAGCCACTGGGACAGATACGCAGTATTTT.